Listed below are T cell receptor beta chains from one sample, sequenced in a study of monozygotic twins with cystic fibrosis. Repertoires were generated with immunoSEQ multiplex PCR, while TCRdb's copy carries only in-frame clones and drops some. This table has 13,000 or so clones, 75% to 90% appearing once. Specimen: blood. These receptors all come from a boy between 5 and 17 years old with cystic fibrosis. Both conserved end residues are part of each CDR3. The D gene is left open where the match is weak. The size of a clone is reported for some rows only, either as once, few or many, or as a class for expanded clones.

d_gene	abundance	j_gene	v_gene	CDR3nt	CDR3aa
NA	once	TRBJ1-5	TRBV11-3	TGTGCCAGCATCCAAAATCAGCCCCAGCATTTT	CASIQNQPQHF
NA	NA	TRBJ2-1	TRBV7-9	TGTGCCAGCACTTTCAAGGGGAGCTCCTACAATGAGCAGTTCTTC	CASTFKGSSYNEQFF
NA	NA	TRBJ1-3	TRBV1	TGCACCAGCAGGCTAAGCCCAATCCCGTTGAACTCTGGAAACACCATATATTTT	CTSRLSPIPLNSGNTIYF
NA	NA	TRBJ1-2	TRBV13	TGTGCCAGCAGCTCACCCAGCGGGGCAAGATCGTATGGCTACACCTTC	CASSSPSGARSYGYTF
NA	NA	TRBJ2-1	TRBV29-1	TGCAGCGTCAAGGCCACAGCCCACAATGAGCAGTTCTTC	CSVKATAHNEQFF
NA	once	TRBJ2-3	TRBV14	TGTGCCAGCAGCCAATTCGATACGCAGTATTTT	CASSQFDTQYF
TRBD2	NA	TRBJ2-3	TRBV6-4	TGTGCCAGCCCCGGCCCCCCACTAGCGGGGAGCACAGATACGCAGTATTTT	CASPGPPLAGSTDTQYF
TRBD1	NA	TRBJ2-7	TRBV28	TGTGCCAGCCAGGGGGTACGAAACGACTACGAGCAGTACTTC	CASQGVRNDYEQYF
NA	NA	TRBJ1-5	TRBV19	TGTGCCAGTAGTAGAGTTAGGATCAATCAGCCCCAGCATTTT	CASSRVRINQPQHF
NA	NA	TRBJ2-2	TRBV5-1	TGCGCCAGCAGCTTGGTAGGCGGAGGTACGAACACCGGGGAGCTGTTTTTT	CASSLVGGGTNTGELFF
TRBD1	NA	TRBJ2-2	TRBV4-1	TGCGCCAGCAGGGCCGCCACCCGACAGGGACGAACCGGGGAGCTGTTTTTT	CASRAATRQGRTGELFF
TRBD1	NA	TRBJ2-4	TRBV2	TGTGCCAGCTCCCCGGGACAGGGGGCCAAAAACATTCAGTACTTC	CASSPGQGAKNIQYF
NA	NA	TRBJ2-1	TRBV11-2	TGTGCCAGCAGCTTAGAGGTCCATGAGCAGTTCTTC	CASSLEVHEQFF
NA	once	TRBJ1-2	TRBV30	TGTGCCTGGATCGCAGAGGACGGCCCTAACTATGGCTACACCTTC	CAWIAEDGPNYGYTF
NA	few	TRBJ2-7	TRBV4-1	TGCGCCAGCAGCCAAGATGCTGAAAACTACGAGCAGTACTTC	CASSQDAENYEQYF
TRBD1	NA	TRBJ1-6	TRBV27	TGTGCCAGCACCGCTAGACGAAGGACAGGGGTACGACCAACCTTAATTTCACCCCTCCACTTT	CASTARRRTGVRPTLISPLHF
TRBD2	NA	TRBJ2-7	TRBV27	TGTGCCAGCAGTCTCCGGACTAGCGGGGTGTACGAGCAGTACTTC	CASSLRTSGVYEQYF
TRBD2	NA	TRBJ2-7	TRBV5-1	TGCGCCAGCAGCTTAATGATGGGCGGGAGGGCTTTTCCGTCCGAGCAGTACTTC	CASSLMMGGRAFPSEQYF
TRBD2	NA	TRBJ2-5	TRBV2	TGTGCCAGCAGTGGATGGACTAGCGGTCAAGAGACCCAGTACTTC	CASSGWTSGQETQYF
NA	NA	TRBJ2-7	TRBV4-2	TGTGCCAGCAGCCAAGGCGGCTACGAGCAGTACTTC	CASSQGGYEQYF
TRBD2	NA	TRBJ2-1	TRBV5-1	TGCGCCAGCAGAGTTCTAGCGGGAGATAACAATGAGCAGTTCTTC	CASRVLAGDNNEQFF
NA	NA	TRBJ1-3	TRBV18	TGTGCCAGCTCACCGCCTATCGTTCGCCCGCACACCATATATTTT	CASSPPIVRPHTIYF
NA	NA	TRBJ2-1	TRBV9	TGTGCCAGCAGCGTAGAGGCTAGATTGGGTAATGAGCAGTTCTTC	CASSVEARLGNEQFF
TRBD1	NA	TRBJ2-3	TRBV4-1	TGCGCCAGCAGCCAAGGTCTCTTAGGGGGCCGTACGCAGTATTTT	CASSQGLLGGRTQYF
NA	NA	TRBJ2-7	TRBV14	TGTGCCAGGACCTGGGGCTTCTACGAGCAGTACTTC	CARTWGFYEQYF
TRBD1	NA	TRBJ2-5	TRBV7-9	TGTGCCAGCAGGGGGACAGGGGGCGCCGAGACCCAGTACTTC	CASRGTGGAETQYF
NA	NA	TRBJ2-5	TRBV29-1	TGCAGCGTTGGCGGGGTTGGGGAGACCCAGTACTTC	CSVGGVGETQYF
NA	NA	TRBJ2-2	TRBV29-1	TGCAGCGTTGAAGATATGGTATCGGGGCGGGGAGCTGTTTTT	CSVEDMVSGRGAVF
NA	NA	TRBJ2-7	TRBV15	TGTGCCACCAGCGAGAGGGGGGATACCTACGAGCAGTACTTC	CATSERGDTYEQYF
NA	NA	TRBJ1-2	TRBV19	TGTGCCAGTAGTAGGCCCCGCCTGGACTATGGCTACACCTTC	CASSRPRLDYGYTF
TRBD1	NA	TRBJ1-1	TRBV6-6	TGTGCCAGCAGGATTGCCAGGGGGAGTATTGGAGCTTTCTTT	CASRIARGSIGAFF
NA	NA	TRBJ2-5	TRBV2	TGTGCCAGCAGTGTCCTGGTCTCAGGGGAGACCCAGTACTTC	CASSVLVSGETQYF
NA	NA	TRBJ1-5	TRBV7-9	TGTGCCAGCAGTCAAAGAGGCGGTCAGCCCCAGCATTTT	CASSQRGGQPQHF
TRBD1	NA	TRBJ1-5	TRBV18	TGTGCCAGCTCACCAGAGGACAGGGAGGGAAGCAATCAGCCCCAGCATTTT	CASSPEDREGSNQPQHF
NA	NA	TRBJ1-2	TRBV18	TGTGCCAGCTCACCGTTACAGGGCCTTGCTAACTATGGCTACACCTTC	CASSPLQGLANYGYTF
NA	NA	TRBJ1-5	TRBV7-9	TGTGCCAGCAGCTCAACCTCCGGCGGGGTCATCCAGCCCCAGCATTTT	CASSSTSGGVIQPQHF
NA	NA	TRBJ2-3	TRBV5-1	TGCGCCAGCTTTCTTGGTAGGGGACCCAGCACAGATACGCAGTATTTT	CASFLGRGPSTDTQYF
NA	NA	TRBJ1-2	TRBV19	TGTGCCAGTAGTTCAGGGGTTTTGAGTGGCTACACCTTC	CASSSGVLSGYTF
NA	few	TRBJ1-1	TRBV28	TGTGCCAGCTCCGAAGATGCGGGTTTTCCCACTGAAGCTTTCTTT	CASSEDAGFPTEAFF
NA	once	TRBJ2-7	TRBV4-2	TGTGCCAGCAGCCAAGTTTTGGGGGGAGGCGAGCAGTACTTC	CASSQVLGGGEQYF
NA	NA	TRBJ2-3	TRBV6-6	TGTGCCACCTGGGGCCCCACAGATACGCAGTATTTT	CATWGPTDTQYF
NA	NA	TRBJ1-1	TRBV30	TGTGCCTGGAGTAAAGTGGGGAACACTGAAGCTTTCTTT	CAWSKVGNTEAFF
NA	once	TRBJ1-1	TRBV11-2	TGTGCCAGCAGCTTCGGACAACAAGGGAACACTGAAGCTTTCTTT	CASSFGQQGNTEAFF
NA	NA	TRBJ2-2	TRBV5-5	TGTGCCAGCAGCTTGGTAATTTACACCGGGGAGCTGTTTTTT	CASSLVIYTGELFF
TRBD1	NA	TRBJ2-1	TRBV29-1	TGCAGCGTAGAACTTGGACAGGTTACCGCCAATGAGCAGTTCTTC	CSVELGQVTANEQFF
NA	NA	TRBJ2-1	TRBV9	TGTGCCAGCAGCGTAGGTCCAGGCAATGAGCAGTTCTTC	CASSVGPGNEQFF
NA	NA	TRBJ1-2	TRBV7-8	TGTGCCAGCAGCCCCCGGGAGGGCTCCTATGGCTACACCTTC	CASSPREGSYGYTF
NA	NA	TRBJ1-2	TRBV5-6	TGTGCCAGCAGCAACCGTGGAGTAAACTATGGCTACACCTTC	CASSNRGVNYGYTF
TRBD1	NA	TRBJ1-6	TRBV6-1	TGTGCCAGCAGATGGGACAGGGGTAGTTCACCCCTCCACTTT	CASRWDRGSSPLHF
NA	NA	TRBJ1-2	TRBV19	TGTGCCAGTAGTATCTCGGTGAGCCCCTATGGCTACACCTTC	CASSISVSPYGYTF
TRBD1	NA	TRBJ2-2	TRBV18	TGTGCCAGCTCACCGACAGGGCCAAACACCGGGGAGCTGTTTTTT	CASSPTGPNTGELFF
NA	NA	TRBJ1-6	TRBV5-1	TGCGCCAGCAGCTTGACAGGGTCAAATTCACCCCTCCACTTT	CASSLTGSNSPLHF
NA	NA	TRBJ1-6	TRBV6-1	TGTGCCAGCAGTGATTCCTTTAATTCACCCCTCCACTTT	CASSDSFNSPLHF
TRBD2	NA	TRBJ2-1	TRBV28	TGTGCCAGCAGTTTACTTGGGGTGGGGAGTAGCGGGAGTCAAATCGGTGAGCAGTTCTTC	CASSLLGVGSSGSQIGEQFF